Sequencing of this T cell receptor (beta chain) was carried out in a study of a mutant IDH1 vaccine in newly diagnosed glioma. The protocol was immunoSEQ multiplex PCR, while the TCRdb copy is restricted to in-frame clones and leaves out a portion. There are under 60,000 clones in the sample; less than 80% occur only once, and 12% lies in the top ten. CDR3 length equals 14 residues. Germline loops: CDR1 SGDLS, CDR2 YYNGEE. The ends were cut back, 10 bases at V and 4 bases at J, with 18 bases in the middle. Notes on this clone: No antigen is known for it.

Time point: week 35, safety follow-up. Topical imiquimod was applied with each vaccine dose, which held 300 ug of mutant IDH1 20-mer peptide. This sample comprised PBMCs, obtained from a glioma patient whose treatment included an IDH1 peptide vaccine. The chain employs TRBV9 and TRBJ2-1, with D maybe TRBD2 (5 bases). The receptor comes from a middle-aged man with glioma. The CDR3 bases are TGTGCCCTAATAAGAGCGGAGCTTTACAATGAGCAGTTCTTC. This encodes CALIRAELYNEQFF. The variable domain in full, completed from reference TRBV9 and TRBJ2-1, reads DSGVTQTPKHLITATGQRVTLRCSPRSGDLSVYWYQQSLDQGLQFLIQYYNGEERAKGNILERFSAQQFPDLHSELNLSSLELGDSALYFCALIRAELYNEQFFGPGTRLTVL.